These 25 T cell receptor beta chains originate from one sample sequenced in a study of blood T cell repertoires in COVID-19 (dated by TCRdb to the early 2020s). The library came from the immunoSEQ multiplex PCR assay. Not all clones reach the TCRdb copy of this immuneACCESS table, which keeps in-frame sequences only. Checked studies attribute under half of the gap to unresolved V genes and leave the rest unexplained. This sample gives more than 150,000 clones in total; about 86% of them show up just once. Around 13% of the sample is taken by the ten largest. Specimen: peripheral blood. The receptors derive from an older woman with COVID-19, enrolled during active disease.

The chain employs TRBV5-1 and TRBJ2-7, with a weak D call TRBD1 (5 bases). CDR3 length: 13 residues. Germline V gives CDR1 SGHRS, CDR2 YFSETQ. V was shortened by 4 bases and J by 3 bases, with 11 bases between the two germline ends. The CDR3 sequence is CASSMQGYYEQYF. The CDR3 DNA reads TGCGCCAGCAGCATGCAGGGATACTACGAGCAGTACTTC.

V usage is TRBV5-1 and J usage is TRBJ2-2; no clear D. This CDR3 is built from 14 residues. Germline V gene data show CDR1 as SGHRS and CDR2 as YFSETQ. Trimming removed 2 bases from V and 1 base from J, with 6 bases in between. The CDR3 DNA follows: TGCGCCAGCAGCTTTTTGCGGAACACCGGGGAGCTGTTTTTT. The encoded protein is CASSFLRNTGELFF.

This chain links TRBV5-4 with TRBJ2-1, with a tentative D call TRBD2 (5 bases). The CDR3 length is 13 residues. V lost 2 bases, J lost 10 bases, and 13 bases lay in between. CDR1 SGHNT and CDR2 YYREEE come from the germline V gene (reference sequence). The CDR3 DNA reads TGTGCCAGCAGCTTACTCGGCGGCGGGGAGCAGTTCTTC. Translating gives CASSLLGGGEQFF.

The J gene is TRBJ2-1, the V gene TRBV9; the D gene is possibly TRBD2 (5 bases). The V gene's germline CDR1 is SGDLS and CDR2 YYNGEE. This CDR3 is built from 15 residues. Deletions cut 5 bases from V and 0 bases from J, with 12 bases between. As DNA, the CDR3 is TGTGCCAGCAGTTTTAGCGATAACTCCTACAATGAGCAGTTCTTC. This sequence encodes CASSFSDNSYNEQFF.

The chain has TRBV5-1 and TRBJ1-5; 7 nucleotides line up with TRBD1. The V and J ends lost 0 bases and 6 bases, in that order; junction bases with no gene match: 3. The CDR3 consists of 14 residues. The germline gives CDR1 SGHRS, CDR2 YFSETQ. This CDR3 reads CASSLDRGSQPQHF. The CDR3 DNA is TGCGCCAGCAGCTTGGACAGGGGAAGTCAGCCCCAGCATTTT.

The gene calls are TRBV29-1 and TRBJ2-7; 9 nucleotides agree with TRBD1. Germline V gene lookup returns CDR1 SQVTM and CDR2 ANQGSEA. The CDR3 spans 15 residues. Germline trimming cut 0 bases from V and 3 bases from J; bases unmatched to any gene: 6. The CDR3 is CSVEDPGTGLYEQYF. The CDR3 nucleotides read TGCAGCGTTGAAGATCCGGGGACAGGGCTCTACGAGCAGTACTTC.

This sequence joins TRBV5-8 and TRBJ2-2, with TRBD2 matching 14 bases. V gave up 4 bases and J gave up 9 bases; unmatched junction bases: 8. The CDR3 has 16 residues. Germline V gene data show CDR1 as SGHTS and CDR2 as YDEGEE. CDR3 DNA sequence: TGTGCCAGCAGCCCGTGGACTAGCGGGAGGTTGAGGGAGCTGTTTTTT. Amino acid sequence: CASSPWTSGRLRELFF.

In this sample, this clone turned up a few times. This chain links TRBV6-4 with TRBJ2-1; D is unresolved. Trimming took off 2 bases at V and 5 bases at J, with 13 bases between the two ends. This CDR3 is built from 15 residues. Germline CDR1 MRHNA, CDR2 SNTAGT. The CDR3 is CASSDTTKDHNEQFF. CDR3 sequence (DNA): TGTGCCAGCAGTGACACAACTAAAGACCACAATGAGCAGTTCTTC.

Only one count was recorded for this clone. V gene TRBV6-2 or TRBV6-3 combines with J gene TRBJ1-5; TRBD1 matches at 7 bases. Germline V gene data show CDR1 as MNHEY and CDR2 as SVGEGT. The CDR3 is 16 amino acids. Trimming took 5 bases from V and 1 from J; bases not matched to a gene: 8. In nucleotides, the CDR3 is TGTGCCAGCAGTCATAAAATGACAGGGAGCAATCAGCCCCAGCATTTT. This translates into CASSHKMTGSNQPQHF.

This chain connects TRBV4-2 to TRBJ2-7; no clear D gene. V shed 0 bases and J shed 0 bases, with 15 bases lying between them. CDR1 LGHNA and CDR2 YNFKEQ come from the germline V gene. The CDR3 length is 17 residues. CDR3 region: CASSQDWAPFSSYEQYF. The CDR3 DNA sequence: TGTGCCAGCAGCCAAGATTGGGCCCCGTTCAGCTCCTACGAGCAGTACTTC.

This sequence joins TRBV19 and TRBJ1-5, with TRBD1 matching 10 bases. Germline CDR1 LNHDA, CDR2 SQIVND (reference sequence). V lost 5 bases to trimming and J lost 3 bases; unmatched junction nucleotides: 10. The CDR3 contains 17 residues. In DNA, the CDR3 is TGTGCCAGTAGTGCCTTCCCGGGACAGGGGAACAATCAGCCCCAGCATTTT. Its protein is CASSAFPGQGNNQPQHF.

The V gene is TRBV5-1, the J gene TRBJ2-3; 9 bases are shared with TRBD2. The junction had 9 bases not matched to a gene; V was cut back by 4 bases and J by 3 bases. Germline V gene lookup returns CDR1 SGHRS and CDR2 YFSETQ. The CDR3 consists of 16 residues. CDR3: CASSRSGTSLTDTQYF. Here the CDR3 DNA reads TGCGCCAGCAGCCGTTCCGGGACTAGCTTAACAGATACGCAGTATTTT.

The rearrangement joins TRBV5-6 to TRBJ1-4; 7 positions match TRBD1. This CDR3 comprises 13 residues. Germline V lookup: CDR1 SGHDT, CDR2 YYEEEE. The V and J ends lost 4 bases and 8 bases, in that order; junction bases with no gene match: 5. CDR3 bases: TGTGCCAGCAGCCGACAGGGAAAGGAAAAACTGTTTTTT. It is translated as CASSRQGKEKLFF.

This chain uses TRBV10-3 with TRBJ1-2; D perhaps matches TRBD1 (6 bases). The CDR3 spans 15 residues. Trimming took off 5 bases at V and 7 bases at J, with 20 bases between the two ends. CDR1 ENHRY and CDR2 SYGVKD come from the germline V gene. CDR3 DNA: TGTGCCATCAGTCCACTGGGAGGGGGAAGTGGTGGCTACACCTTC. It encodes CAISPLGGGSGGYTF.

The chain joins TRBV24-1 to TRBJ1-1; no clear D. This CDR3 region has 14 residues. In germline, CDR1 is KGHDR, CDR2 SFDVKD. V was pared by 0 bases and J by 1 base, with 5 bases between. CDR3 sequence reads: CATSDLRGNTEAFF. CDR3 bases: TGTGCCACCAGTGATTTGAGAGGGAACACTGAAGCTTTCTTT.

J is TRBJ1-5 and V is TRBV7-2, with D tentatively TRBD1 (6 bases). The CDR3 is 13 amino acids. The germline V gene encodes CDR1 SGHTA and CDR2 FQGNSA. V lost 5 bases and J 7 bases, leaving 12 bases between the germline ends. The CDR3 loop is CASSQDQGQPQHF. In nucleotides, the CDR3 is TGTGCCAGCAGCCAAGATCAGGGGCAGCCCCAGCATTTT.

The chain carries TRBV27 and TRBJ1-2, with D possibly matching TRBD1 (5 bases). CDR3 length: 15 residues. V lost 6 bases and J lost 4, with 18 bases in between. Germline CDR1 and CDR2: MNHEY and SMNVEV (reference sequence). The DNA for the CDR3 is TGTGCCAGCAGGGCCGGGGGAGTAGGTTTCTATGGCTACACCTTC. Protein product: CASRAGGVGFYGYTF.

The chain uses TRBV30 and TRBJ2-7; 8 positions agree with TRBD1. This CDR3 has 15 residues. Germline trimming cut 3 bases from V and 5 bases from J; bases unmatched to any gene: 12. Germline CDR1 is GTSNPN and CDR2 is SVGIG (reference sequence). The CDR3 DNA reads as TGTGCCTGGAGAGAAAGAGGACAGGGATGGAACGAGCAGTACTTC. Protein sequence: CAWRERGQGWNEQYF.

V and J are TRBV7-2 and TRBJ1-1; D may be TRBD1 (5 bases). Germline V gene lookup returns CDR1 SGHTA and CDR2 FQGNSA. CDR3 size: 13 residues. Between the trimmed V and J ends, which lost 5 bases and 1 base, there was a span of 8 bases. CDR3 region: CASSRTGNTEAFF. The CDR3 nucleotides read TGTGCCAGCAGCCGAACAGGGAACACTGAAGCTTTCTTT.

The rearrangement joins TRBV28 to TRBJ2-5; 13 bases agree with TRBD2. V was pared by 3 bases and J by 5 bases, with 9 bases of the junction left unmatched. Germline loops: CDR1 MDHEN, CDR2 SYDVKM. The CDR3 totals 17 residues. CDR3 sequence reads: CASSFWTSGSGAETQYF. In nucleotides, the CDR3 is TGTGCCAGCAGTTTTTGGACTAGCGGGAGTGGGGCGGAGACCCAGTACTTC.

The V call is TRBV7-8, the J call TRBJ2-1, with D possibly being TRBD2 (7 bases). Germline V gives CDR1 SGHVS, CDR2 FQNEAQ. Trimming left V 4 bases short and J 6 bases short, with 16 bases between. The CDR3 runs to 15 residues. CDR3 sequence reads: CASSSAGAGFNEQFF. CDR3 DNA: TGTGCCAGCAGCTCCGCGGGGGCTGGTTTCAATGAGCAGTTCTTC.

This clone occurred once. CDR3 coding DNA: TGTGCCAGTAGTATTCCCGGGACAGGGTTAACTGAAGCTTTCTTT. Protein product: CASSIPGTGLTEAFF. The chain is built from TRBV19 and TRBJ1-1, with TRBD1 matching over 9 bases. V dropped 3 bases and J dropped 5; count of bases not matched to a gene: 7. The CDR3 sequence is 15 residues long. Per the germline V gene, CDR1 is LNHDA and CDR2 is SQIVND (reference sequence).

The chain recombines TRBV7-3 with TRBJ2-7; 7 bases agree with TRBD2. Germline V CDR1 and CDR2: SGHTA, FQGTGA. V lost 5 bases and J lost 5; bases outside the gene matches: 9. The CDR3 spans 14 residues. The CDR3 region has the DNA TGTGCCAGCAGCCGCTGGACTAGTGTAAACGAGCAGTACTTC. Its protein product is CASSRWTSVNEQYF.

The rearrangement joins TRBV9 to TRBJ1-2; 8 bases line up with TRBD1. CDR3 length equals 14 residues. Germline V gene lookup returns CDR1 SGDLS and CDR2 YYNGEE. V was pared by 3 bases and J by 4 bases, with 5 bases of the junction left unmatched. CDR3 protein: CASSGTGTGYGYTF. The DNA for the CDR3 is TGTGCCAGCAGCGGCACCGGGACAGGCTATGGCTACACCTTC.

The chain has TRBV6-5 and TRBJ2-3, with TRBD1 matching 10 bases. The junction had 8 bases not matched to a gene; V was cut back by 4 bases and J by 10 bases. This CDR3 region has 14 residues. Germline V gene sequence: CDR1 MNHEY, CDR2 SVGAGI. The CDR3 DNA reads TGTGCCAGCAGTTCTCGTCCAGGGACAGGGGCGCAGTATTTT. Protein sequence: CASSSRPGTGAQYF.